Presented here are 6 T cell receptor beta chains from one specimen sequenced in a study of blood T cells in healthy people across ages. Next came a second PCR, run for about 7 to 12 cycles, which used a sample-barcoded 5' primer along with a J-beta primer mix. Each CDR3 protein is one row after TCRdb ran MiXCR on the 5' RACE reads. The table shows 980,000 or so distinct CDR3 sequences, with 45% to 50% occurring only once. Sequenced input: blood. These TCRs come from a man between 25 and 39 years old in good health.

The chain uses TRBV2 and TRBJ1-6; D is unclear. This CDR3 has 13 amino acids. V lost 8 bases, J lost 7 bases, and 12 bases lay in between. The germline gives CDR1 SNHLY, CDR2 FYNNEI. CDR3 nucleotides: TGTGCCAGCGGTTATGTAAGAAATTCACCCCTCCACTTT. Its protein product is CASGYVRNSPLHF.

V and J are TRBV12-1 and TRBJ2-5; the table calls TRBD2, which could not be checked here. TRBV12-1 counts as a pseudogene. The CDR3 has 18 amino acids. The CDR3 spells CASSFALAGGSRQETQYF. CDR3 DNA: TGTGCCAGCAGCTTTGCCCTAGCGGGGGGCTCAAGACAAGAGACCCAGTACTTC.

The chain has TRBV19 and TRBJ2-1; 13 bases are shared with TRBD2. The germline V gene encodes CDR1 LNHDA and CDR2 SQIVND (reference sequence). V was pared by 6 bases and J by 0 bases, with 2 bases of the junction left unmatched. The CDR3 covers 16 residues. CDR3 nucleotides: TGTGCCAGTAGACTAGCGGGGGGGAGCTCCTACAATGAGCAGTTCTTC. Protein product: CASRLAGGSSYNEQFF.

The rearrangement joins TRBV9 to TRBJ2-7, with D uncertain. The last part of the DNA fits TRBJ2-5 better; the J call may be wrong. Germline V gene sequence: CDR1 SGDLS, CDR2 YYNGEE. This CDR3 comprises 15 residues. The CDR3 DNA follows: TGTGCCAGCAGCGTATCGGAGTGGGTGGGCGAGACCCAGTACTTC. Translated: CASSVSEWVGETQYF.

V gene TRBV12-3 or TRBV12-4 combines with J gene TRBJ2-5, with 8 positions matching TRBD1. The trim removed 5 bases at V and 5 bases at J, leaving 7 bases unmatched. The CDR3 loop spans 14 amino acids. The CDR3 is CASSIRTGWETQYF. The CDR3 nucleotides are TGTGCCAGCAGTATACGGACAGGGTGGGAGACCCAGTACTTC.

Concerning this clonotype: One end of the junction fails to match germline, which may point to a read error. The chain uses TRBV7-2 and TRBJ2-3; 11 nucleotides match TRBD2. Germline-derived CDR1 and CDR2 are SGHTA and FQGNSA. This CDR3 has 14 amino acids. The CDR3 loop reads CAGSSGTSGDTQYF. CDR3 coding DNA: TGTGCCGGCAGCTCCGGGACTAGCGGCGATACGCAGTATTTT.